The clone carrying this T cell receptor (beta chain) appeared many times. What it binds is unknown. This entry is derived from a study of metastatic and nonmetastatic thyroid tumors. About the research overall: Comparison of repertoires was carried out across blood and tumor or nodule tissue from malignant and benign thyroid patients. Study-wide results and caveats: Reported TCR beta diversity, measured in blood and tumor, was significantly higher for malignant thyroid tumors than for benign nodules.

Trimming pared 3 bases from V and 1 base from J, leaving 4 bases between. The CDR3 is made up of 12 amino acids. Under the authors' procedure: A distant-metastasis classifier for papillary thyroid cancer was built using CDR3 differences across clinicopathological groups. TCRdb redid the clone calls on the PCR reads using MiXCR. TCRdb's processing, not the study's, gives the V and J calls here. The repertoire holds 35,000 to 40,000 clones, with less than 20% as singletons. Thyroid surgery was preceded by no treatment in any patient. The chain links TRBV12-3 or TRBV12-4 to TRBJ2-7; D uncertain. This TCR was recovered from a female donor with papillary thyroid cancer or a benign thyroid nodule (not recorded which). Some clones in this sample may be carry-over from other donors' samples. The material sequenced was tumor tissue. CDR3 in amino acids: CASSFRSYEQYF. In DNA form, the CDR3 reads TGTGCCAGCAGTTTTCGGTCCTACGAGCAGTACTTC.